This T cell receptor (beta chain) emerged from a study of molecular identifiers for immune sequencing clone quantification (dated by TCRdb to 2016 to 2019). In terms of the full investigation: For a replicate experiment, the RNA from either 20,000 or 100,000 naive CD8 T cells was divided into five aliquots, and four of those aliquots went on to sequencing. CD8 T cells were used in a methods study to benchmark molecular-identifier clustering-based TCR repertoire sequencing (MIDCIRS) and TCR RNA copy counting.

What the work shows at the level of the full study, not this receptor alone: Spiked-in Jurkat TCR RNA equal to a single cell's worth was reported to be detectable even within one million naive CD8 T cells. Highly expanded clone sizes could be underestimated because identical TCR molecules may share a barcode. Naive libraries contained spiked-in Jurkat TCR RNA (approximately ten copies' worth), which is not part of the donor repertoire. Without barcode sub-clustering, chimeric consensus sequences inflated TCR diversity; chimeras reached as high as 47%. In CMV-specific effector cells, clones with more than 20 RNA copies contained over 99% of molecules, whereas in naive cells such clones contained under 1% of molecules. About 2.9 recovered TCR RNA copies per cell were obtained by modeling, versus about 9 by digital PCR, implying a capture efficiency of about 30%.

Libraries of naive CD8 T cells were built from about 21,000 to 970,000 sorted cells, with 10%, 30% or 50% of the purified RNA used. Naive CD8 T cells, defined as CD8+CD4-CCR7+CD45RA+, were FACS-sorted into RLT Plus buffer on a BD FACSAria II. Roughly ten TCR copies' worth of Jurkat RNA were spiked into roughly 20,000-1,000,000 naive CD8 T cell samples to test detection sensitivity. CD8 T cells were enriched using RosetteSep CD8+ T Cell Enrichment Cocktail and Ficoll-Paque, and the enriched cells then underwent ACK red cell lysis. V loses 4 bases of germline sequence and J loses 6 bases, and the interval between the two ends is 32 bases. The CDR3, from cysteine to phenylalanine, totals 19 residues. Only the CDR3 DNA is retained, 57 bases long and in frame from the first base. Reading the germline V gene gives CDR1 SQVTM and CDR2 ANQGSEA. Library generation was performed with PCR. The instrument was a NextSeq 500. Bulk TCR libraries were generated as previously described, with the TCR primers listed in Table S5 used. Purification of total RNA was performed with the Qiagen AllPrep DNA/RNA kit. Before analysis, reads from multiple sequencing runs of the same library were pooled. The authors' pipeline ran thus. Reads were retained only if the reads had an exact TCR constant sequence, and the retained reads were trimmed to 150 nt and grouped according to their 12-nt molecular barcodes. Reads within each barcode group were sub-clustered using a 15% Levenshtein threshold, and quality-weighted consensus sequences were constructed for each RNA molecule. Non-functional sequences were filtered out, along with any lower-count sequence sitting one edit away from another sequence. Barcode sub-clusters with fewer than 20% of the maximum read count were removed, based on fitting two negative binomial distributions. TCRdb redid the processing of the public reads, applying fastp at Q25 and MiXCR, and retained in-frame beta chains. Rows merge per CDR3 protein into single entries with the most common DNA and genes. TCRdb's processing, not the authors', yielded these V and J calls. This sample lists 40,000 to 65,000 distinct CDR3 sequences; just over 35% were detected once. About 4.1% of the sample rests with the top ten.

Note on this clonotype: It lacks a known antigen. A much larger clone differs by one base, so this may be a read error.

This clonotype was obtained from a human donor in good health. Some libraries in this study had Jurkat cell RNA spiked in. The sample comprised naive CD8+ T cells from blood, with Jurkat cell RNA spiked in. The intended sense of this specimen's cell subset or site label: FACS-sorted CD8+CD4-CCR7+CD45RA+ naive T cells. The V gene is TRBV29-1 and the J gene is TRBJ2-3; no D segment can be confidently identified. Read as DNA, the sequence is TGCAGCGTTGGAGATCTAGAAGAAAATAGTGGCAGTTTTTCTGATACGCAGTATTTT. This is translated as CSVGDLEENSGSFSDTQYF.